These 24 T cell receptor beta chains came from one sample sequenced in a study of cytomegalovirus exposure and HLA in healthy donors. PCR involved 60 Vbeta and 13 Jbeta primers. The data were produced by immunoSEQ multiplex PCR, yet TCRdb's version contains in-frame clones alone and is incomplete. The sample lists over 100,000 clones, around 70% occurring once. Sequencing was carried out using PBMCs. These TCRs come from a woman between 70 and 85 years old in good health and CMV-seropositive.

CDR3 loop: CASSALAGVTDTQYF. Written as DNA, the CDR3 is TGTGCCAGCAGCGCGCTAGCGGGGGTCACAGATACGCAGTATTTT. The chain links TRBV25-1 to TRBJ2-3; TRBD2 aligns across 10 bases. Germline trimming cut 6 bases from V and 2 bases from J; bases unmatched to any gene: 5. The CDR3 is 15 residues long. CDR1 is MGHDK, CDR2 SYGVNS, per germline.

The V call is TRBV7-7, the J call TRBJ2-1; 9 bases align to TRBD2. V dropped 2 bases and J dropped 8; count of bases not matched to a gene: 7. The CDR3 has 15 residues. CDR1 is SSHAT, CDR2 FNYEAQ, per germline (reference sequence). In DNA, the CDR3 is TGTGCCAGCAGCTTATTCGCGGGGGGGCCTTATGAGCAGTTCTTC. Residues: CASSLFAGGPYEQFF.

The chain joins TRBV7-2 to TRBJ2-1; TRBD2 matches at 9 bases. The ends lost 4 bases at V and 4 bases at J; junction bases unmatched: 5. This CDR3 comprises 15 residues. Germline V gives CDR1 SGHTA, CDR2 FQGNSA. The CDR3 coding sequence is TGTGCCAGCAGCTCGTCTAGCGGGGTTTACAATGAGCAGTTCTTC. Amino acid sequence: CASSSSSGVYNEQFF.

The chain uses TRBV25-1 and TRBJ2-1, with D perhaps matching TRBD1 (6 bases). V was clipped by 6 bases and J by 0 bases, with 15 bases between them. Germline assignment: CDR1 MGHDK and CDR2 SYGVNS. The CDR3 extends over 16 amino acids. CDR3 coding DNA: TGTGCCAGCAGCAGACCGGACAGTAGCTCCTACAATGAGCAGTTCTTC. This translates into CASSRPDSSSYNEQFF.

V gene TRBV2 combines with J gene TRBJ1-5; D is undetermined. The V gene lost 4 bases and the J gene lost 1 base, with 20 bases spanning the gap. There are 18 residues in the CDR3. CDR1 SNHLY and CDR2 FYNNEI come from the germline V gene. CDR3 bases: TGTGCCAGCAGTGGATCCGGGTCCAACCCAGAGAGCAATCAGCCCCAGCATTTT. It codes for CASSGSGSNPESNQPQHF. The full variable domain, completed using reference TRBV2 and TRBJ1-5, is EPEVTQTPSHQVTQMGQEVILRCVPISNHLYFYWYRQILGQKVEFLVSFYNNEISEKSEIFDDQFSVERPDGSNFTLKIRSTKLEDSAMYFCASSGSGSNPESNQPQHFGDGTRLSIL.

On this clone itself: The sample contains more than one DNA sequence encoding this CDR3. The chain employs TRBV6-5 and TRBJ1-2, with 7 nucleotides matching TRBD1. In germline, CDR1 is MNHEY, CDR2 SVGAGI. This CDR3 comprises 13 residues. With V trimmed by 6 bases and J by 8 bases, 9 bases remained unmatched. The CDR3 DNA reads as TGTGCCAGCAGACCCGGGACAGTCTACGGCTACACCTTC. The encoded protein is CASRPGTVYGYTF.

The chain combines TRBV7-2 with TRBJ2-7; 8 positions agree with TRBD2. Germline loops: CDR1 SGHTA, CDR2 FQGNSA. The CDR3 has 14 amino acids. Trimming cost V 4 bases and J 2 bases; bases outside gene matches: 4. The CDR3 coding sequence is TGTGCCAGCAGCTACCGAGCGGGGGCCTACGAGCAGTACTTC. This gives the protein CASSYRAGAYEQYF.

This CDR3 reads CASSYGGTSGYEQYF. DNA for the CDR3: TGTGCCAGCAGTTACGGGGGGACTAGCGGCTACGAGCAGTACTTC. The chain uses TRBV6-5 and TRBJ2-7, with 11 bases fitting TRBD2. The junction had 3 bases not matched to a gene; V was cut back by 2 bases and J by 3 bases. CDR3 length equals 15 residues. The germline V gene encodes CDR1 MNHEY and CDR2 SVGAGI.

The J gene is TRBJ2-5, the V gene TRBV25-1; a weak D match, TRBD1 (6 bases). The germline V gene has CDR1 MGHDK and CDR2 SYGVNS. The ends were cut back, 6 bases at V and 6 bases at J, with 8 bases in the middle. The CDR3 runs 11 residues. CDR3 protein: CASRGAQTQYF. In DNA, the CDR3 is TGTGCCAGCAGGGGGGCGCAGACCCAGTACTTC.

This sequence joins TRBV30 and TRBJ2-5, with 7 bases identical to TRBD1. CDR3 length: 13 amino acids. Per the germline V gene, CDR1 is GTSNPN and CDR2 is SVGIG (reference sequence). V lost 2 bases to trimming and J lost 2 bases; unmatched junction nucleotides: 2. CDR3 in DNA: TGTGCCTGGAGTATGGGACAGCAAGAGACCCAGTACTTC. This gives the protein CAWSMGQQETQYF. The whole variable domain, remainder taken from reference TRBV30 and TRBJ2-5, is SQTIHQWPATLVQPVGSPLSLECTVEGTSNPNLYWYRQAAGRGLQLLFYSVGIGQISSEVPQNLSASRPQDRQFILSSKKLLLSDSGFYLCAWSMGQQETQYFGPGTRLLVL.

The rearrangement links TRBV6-5 to TRBJ1-2; perhaps TRBD1 as D (5 bases). Germline loops: CDR1 MNHEY, CDR2 SVGAGI. The CDR3 has 14 amino acids. Deletions cut 5 bases from V and 5 bases from J, with 15 bases between. The CDR3 bases are TGTGCCAGCAGTAGTCAGGGTGTAGCATATGGCTACACCTTC. Residues: CASSSQGVAYGYTF.

The rearrangement links TRBV11-2 to TRBJ1-2; D might be TRBD1 (5 bases). V was trimmed by 3 bases and J by 2 bases, leaving 7 bases between them. Germline V CDR1 and CDR2: SGHAT, FQNNGV. This CDR3 region has 13 residues. DNA for the CDR3: TGTGCCAGCAGCTTCCGACAGAACTATGGCTACACCTTC. Amino acids: CASSFRQNYGYTF. The whole variable domain, remainder taken from reference TRBV11-2 and TRBJ1-2, is EAGVAQSPRYKIIEKRQSVAFWCNPISGHATLYWYQQILGQGPKLLIQFQNNGVVDDSQLPKDRFSAERLKGVDSTLKIQPAKLEDSAVYLCASSFRQNYGYTFGSGTRLTVV.

This sequence joins TRBV7-8 and TRBJ2-5, with 9 nucleotides matching TRBD1. Germline trimming cut 0 bases from V and 2 bases from J; bases unmatched to any gene: 4. The CDR3 has 16 residues. Germline CDR1 and CDR2: SGHVS and FQNEAQ. The chain's CDR3 is CASSLARDRAQETQYF. The CDR3 DNA reads as TGTGCCAGCAGCTTAGCACGGGACAGGGCACAAGAGACCCAGTACTTC.

This clone has more than one count but fewer than ten. With a much larger clone just one base away, this may be a read error. This rearrangement joins TRBV7-8 to TRBJ1-1; 9 bases map to TRBD1. V dropped 5 bases and J dropped 8; count of bases not matched to a gene: 3. Germline V gives CDR1 SGHVS, CDR2 FQNEAQ. The CDR3 has 12 amino acids. The CDR3 loop reads CASSPGTGEAFF. As DNA, the CDR3 is TGTGCCAGCAGCCCGGGGACAGGGGAAGCTTTCTTT.

The rearrangement uses TRBV27 and TRBJ2-4; the match to TRBD1 covers 7 bases. The V gene's germline CDR1 is MNHEY and CDR2 SMNVEV (reference sequence). The CDR3 has 15 residues. J was trimmed by 9 bases and V by 2 bases; bases with no gene match: 10. This chain's CDR3 is CASSLGAFNRGIQYF. In DNA, the CDR3 is TGTGCCAGCAGTTTAGGGGCCTTTAACAGGGGCATTCAGTACTTC.

The V gene is TRBV27, the J gene TRBJ2-7; 7 bases fit TRBD1. This CDR3 is 13 amino acids long. From germline, CDR1 is MNHEY and CDR2 SMNVEV (reference sequence). V gave up 4 bases and J gave up 0 bases; unmatched junction bases: 0. The CDR3 DNA reads TGTGCCAGCAGTTGGGACAGCTCCTACGAGCAGTACTTC. Its translation: CASSWDSSYEQYF.

This rearrangement joins TRBV5-1 to TRBJ1-1, with D maybe TRBD1 (6 bases). This CDR3 has 14 residues. Germline values: CDR1 SGHRS, CDR2 YFSETQ. The V end lost 4 bases, the J end lost 5 bases, and 15 bases lay between the germline ends. This chain's CDR3 is CASSLEGGLTEAFF. As DNA, the CDR3 is TGCGCCAGCAGCCTGGAGGGGGGGCTTACTGAAGCTTTCTTT.

The rearrangement joins TRBV18 to TRBJ1-4; D remains unclear. CDR1 is KGHSH, CDR2 LQKENI, per germline. This CDR3 spans 15 amino acids. Trimming pared 6 bases from V and 7 bases from J, leaving 18 bases between. The CDR3 DNA is TGTGCCAGCTCGCTCCGGGTCCTGGGAGGTGAAAAACTGTTTTTT. It is translated as CASSLRVLGGEKLFF. The whole variable domain, remainder taken from reference TRBV18 and TRBJ1-4, is NAGVMQNPRHLVRRRGQEARLRCSPMKGHSHVYWYRQLPEEGLKFMVYLQKENIIDESGMPKERFSAEFPKEGPSILRIQQVVRGDSAAYFCASSLRVLGGEKLFFGSGTQLSVL.

V gene TRBV6-5 combines with J gene TRBJ1-2; 7 positions match TRBD1. The V and J ends lost 7 bases and 2 bases, in that order; junction bases with no gene match: 4. CDR1 and CDR2 from the germline V gene are MNHEY and SVGAGI. The CDR3 length is 13 residues. In DNA form, the CDR3 reads TGTGCCAGCAACCCAGGGGGGAACTATGGCTACACCTTC. Translated, it gives CASNPGGNYGYTF.

This chain joins TRBV7-9 and TRBJ2-1; 10 bases map to TRBD1. Germline V lookup: CDR1 SEHNR, CDR2 FQNEAQ (reference sequence). V was pared by 5 bases and J by 6 bases, with 7 bases of the junction left unmatched. The CDR3 has 15 amino acids. The CDR3 reads CASSVGTGDSNEQFF. The CDR3 DNA reads as TGTGCCAGCAGCGTCGGGACAGGGGATAGCAATGAGCAGTTCTTC.

V gene TRBV7-8 combines with J gene TRBJ2-1, with TRBD1 matching over 9 bases. Germline V gives CDR1 SGHVS, CDR2 FQNEAQ. V lost 5 bases to trimming and J lost 2 bases; unmatched junction nucleotides: 1. The CDR3 spans 14 residues. The CDR3 coding sequence is TGTGCCAGCAGCCGGGACAGGGCCTACAATGAGCAGTTCTTC. It codes for CASSRDRAYNEQFF.

V usage is TRBV6-5 and J usage is TRBJ2-5, with 7 bases lining up with TRBD1. The better agreement between TRBJ2-7 and the DNA end casts doubt on the J call. Germline CDR1 MNHEY, CDR2 SVGAGI. The CDR3 contains 13 residues. The CDR3 bases are TGTGCCAGCAGTTTGACAGGGCGGTCCGAGCAGTACTTC. This codes for CASSLTGRSEQYF.

The chain uses TRBV6-6 and TRBJ2-1; D perhaps matches TRBD2 (5 bases). The CDR3 consists of 15 residues. The V gene's germline CDR1 is MNHNY and CDR2 SVGAGI (reference sequence). The germline V and J ends were trimmed by 6 bases and 0 bases, with 12 bases remaining between them. CDR3: CASSDRGASYNEQFF. The CDR3 DNA sequence: TGTGCCAGCAGCGATCGGGGTGCCTCCTACAATGAGCAGTTCTTC.

The J gene is TRBJ2-5, the V gene TRBV11-2, with 9 positions matching TRBD2. Germline loops: CDR1 SGHAT, CDR2 FQNNGV. The CDR3 is made up of 16 amino acids. Unmatched junction bases numbered 8, after V lost 1 base and J lost 5 bases. The CDR3 reads CASSLAGGGAPETQYF. The CDR3 region has the DNA TGTGCCAGCAGCTTAGCGGGCGGGGGGGCCCCCGAGACCCAGTACTTC.